Listed here are 20 T cell receptor beta chains from one sample, sequenced in a study of blood T cell repertoires in COVID-19. TCRdb's table, derived via immunoSEQ multiplex PCR, lists solely in-frame clones and lacks some. Of around 83,000 clones in the sample, 75% to 90% were seen once. Sample: peripheral blood. Receptors originate from a man between 65 and 85 years old with active or convalescent COVID-19.

The gene calls are TRBV5-1 and TRBJ2-1; TRBD2 matches at 8 bases. V trimming: 0 bases; J trimming: 6 bases; junction bases outside the gene matches: 2. The germline V gene has CDR1 SGHRS and CDR2 YFSETQ. This CDR3 is 14 amino acids long. The CDR3 DNA reads as TGCGCCAGCAGCTTGGAGGGACTAGGCAATGAGCAGTTCTTC. It yields the protein CASSLEGLGNEQFF.

The J gene is TRBJ1-5, the V gene TRBV2, with 9 positions matching TRBD1. With V trimmed by 6 bases and J by 7 bases, 7 bases remained unmatched. The CDR3 is made up of 14 amino acids. Germline V gene sequence: CDR1 SNHLY, CDR2 FYNNEI. The CDR3 DNA reads TGTGCCAGCAGCCCCACAGGGGGCCGGCAGCCCCAGCATTTT. This sequence encodes CASSPTGGRQPQHF.

The V and J genes are TRBV12-3 or TRBV12-4 and TRBJ1-4; 7 nucleotides agree with TRBD1. V shed 6 bases, J shed 13 bases, and the junction held 5 bases outside the gene matches. The CDR3 extends over 11 amino acids. CDR3 DNA: TGTGCCAGCAGGTCCGCAGGGGGACTGTTTTTT. This encodes CASRSAGGLFF.

The CDR3 bases are TGTGCCAGCATCAAGGGGGGACAGGGGGGATACGAGCAGTACTTC. The encoded protein is CASIKGGQGGYEQYF. This chain links TRBV27 with TRBJ2-7; 11 nucleotides match TRBD1. The CDR3 has 15 residues. V shed 7 bases and J 4 bases; nucleotides not matched to a gene: 9. The germline V gene has CDR1 MNHEY and CDR2 SMNVEV (reference sequence).

The rearrangement joins TRBV24-1 to TRBJ2-2, with 8 bases identical to TRBD1. V trimming: 2 bases; J trimming: 1 base; junction bases outside the gene matches: 2. The germline gives CDR1 KGHDR, CDR2 SFDVKD. CDR3 length: 16 amino acids. CDR3 nucleotide sequence: TGTGCCACCAGTGATTGGGGGACAGGGAACACCGGGGAGCTGTTTTTT. Translated: CATSDWGTGNTGELFF.

This chain uses TRBV5-4 with TRBJ2-2, with D possibly being TRBD2 (6 bases). This CDR3 is 15 amino acids long. V lost 2 bases and J lost 4, with 12 bases in between. The germline V gene has CDR1 SGHNT and CDR2 YYREEE (reference sequence). The CDR3 DNA is TGTGCCAGCAGCTTCGGGGGAGGAGTCACCGGGGAGCTGTTTTTT. Protein product: CASSFGGGVTGELFF.

This chain uses TRBV9 with TRBJ2-3; 7 nucleotides agree with TRBD2. The germline gives CDR1 SGDLS, CDR2 YYNGEE. Trimming removed 3 bases from V and 3 bases from J; junction bases left unmatched: 7. CDR3 size: 15 residues. The CDR3, as DNA: TGTGCCAGCAGCGAAGCTAGCGGAACAACAGATACGCAGTATTTT. Protein sequence: CASSEASGTTDTQYF.

This clone has more than one count but fewer than ten. The chain employs TRBV28 and TRBJ2-7, with 10 bases identical to TRBD2. Germline-derived CDR1 and CDR2 are MDHEN and SYDVKM. This CDR3 spans 15 amino acids. The V segment lost 4 bases and the J segment 4 bases; nucleotides outside the gene matches: 7. The CDR3 coding sequence is TGTGCCAGCAGTTACCAGACTAGCGGGCAGTACGAGCAGTACTTC. It codes for CASSYQTSGQYEQYF.

This rearrangement joins TRBV28 to TRBJ2-1; TRBD2 matches 12 bases. V lost 7 bases to trimming and J lost 2 bases; unmatched junction nucleotides: 3. The CDR3 covers 15 residues. The germline gives CDR1 MDHEN, CDR2 SYDVKM. The CDR3 spells CASTRTSGAYNEQFF. The CDR3 bases are TGTGCCAGCACTCGGACTAGCGGGGCCTACAATGAGCAGTTCTTC.

The chain joins TRBV19 to TRBJ1-5; 12 positions match TRBD1. Trimming took 5 bases from V and 8 from J; bases not matched to a gene: 13. The CDR3 spans 17 residues. The germline CDR1 and CDR2 sequences are LNHDA and SQIVND (reference sequence). CDR3 protein: CASSVGTGGTGGKPQHF. The CDR3 bases are TGTGCCAGTAGTGTTGGGACAGGGGGCACCGGGGGGAAGCCCCAGCATTTT.

The V and J genes are TRBV4-1 and TRBJ1-3; the D is unclear. The CDR3 covers 17 residues. Germline lookup yields CDR1 MGHRA and CDR2 YSYEKL. The ends were cut back, 1 base at V and 1 base at J, with 14 bases in the middle. CDR3 amino acids: CASSQVPRSGSGNTIYF. CDR3 bases: TGCGCCAGCAGCCAAGTGCCCAGGAGCGGATCTGGAAACACCATATATTTT.

V usage is TRBV6-5 and J usage is TRBJ2-7; 7 bases line up with TRBD1. The CDR3 loop spans 14 amino acids. Unmatched junction bases numbered 4, after V lost 2 bases and J lost 3 bases. Per germline, CDR1 MNHEY and CDR2 SVGAGI. The CDR3 region has the DNA TGTGCCAGCAGTTACGGGGCAGGGGGCTACGAGCAGTACTTC. Its protein is CASSYGAGGYEQYF.

The J gene is TRBJ2-1, the V gene TRBV2, with 9 bases that match TRBD2. The CDR3 loop spans 14 amino acids. Trimming at V came to 7 bases and at J to 9 bases, leaving 10 bases not matched to a gene. Germline values: CDR1 SNHLY, CDR2 FYNNEI. DNA for the CDR3: TGTGCCAGCAACTCGGGACTAGCCGCCGGTGAGCAGTTCTTC. Amino acid sequence: CASNSGLAAGEQFF.

Here the CDR3 DNA reads TGTGCCAGCAGCGGTGCGGGACTTTACAATGAGCAGTTCTTC. Translating gives CASSGAGLYNEQFF. V is TRBV14 and J is TRBJ2-1; D may be TRBD2 (6 bases). The CDR3 contains 14 residues. The germline CDR1 and CDR2 sequences are SGHDN and FVKESK. The V gene lost 5 bases and the J gene lost 4 bases, with 12 bases spanning the gap.

This clone was detected once. The V call is TRBV9, the J call TRBJ1-5; no reliable D call. Germline-derived CDR1 and CDR2 are SGDLS and YYNGEE. V was cut by 4 bases and J by 0 bases, with 11 bases left in between. The CDR3 consists of 15 residues. The CDR3 sequence: CASSPASGSNQPQHF. The CDR3 DNA is TGTGCCAGCAGCCCAGCAAGCGGTAGCAATCAGCCCCAGCATTTT.

As for this clone: The identical CDR3 is also encoded by other nucleotide sequences in the sample. This chain links TRBV28 with TRBJ1-2; a possible D gene is TRBD1 (5 bases). The CDR3 has 14 amino acids. V lost 2 bases and J lost 2, with 9 bases in between. Germline assignment: CDR1 MDHEN and CDR2 SYDVKM. The CDR3, as DNA: TGTGCCAGCAGTTTAACAGGAGGGAACTATGGCTACACCTTC. Translation: CASSLTGGNYGYTF.

The V call is TRBV30, the J call TRBJ2-7; 7 bases are a match to TRBD1. CDR3 length: 16 residues. Germline lookup yields CDR1 GTSNPN and CDR2 SVGIG (reference sequence). V lost 4 bases and J lost 2; bases outside the gene matches: 14. The CDR3 DNA follows: TGTGCCTGGACGGCCGGACTGACAGGGATCCCCTACGAGCAGTACTTC. Translating it yields CAWTAGLTGIPYEQYF. The entire variable domain, with the rest obtained from reference TRBV30 and TRBJ2-7, is as follows: SQTIHQWPATLVQPVGSPLSLECTVEGTSNPNLYWYRQAAGRGLQLLFYSVGIGQISSEVPQNLSASRPQDRQFILSSKKLLLSDSGFYLCAWTAGLTGIPYEQYFGPGTRLTVT.

This sequence joins TRBV19 and TRBJ2-1; weak D call: TRBD2 (5 bases). The CDR3 spans 14 residues. Trimming left V 2 bases short and J 7 bases short, with 12 bases between. Germline V CDR1 and CDR2: LNHDA, SQIVND (reference sequence). This CDR3 reads CASSILGVANEQFF. CDR3 coding DNA: TGTGCCAGTAGTATACTCGGGGTCGCGAATGAGCAGTTCTTC.

This clone is a singleton in its sample. The V gene is TRBV10-3, the J gene TRBJ2-1; TRBD2 aligns across 12 bases. CDR1 is ENHRY and CDR2 is SYGVKD in the germline V gene. This CDR3 has 12 amino acids. V was clipped by 10 bases and J by 6 bases; unmatched bases: 1. CDR3 nucleotide sequence: TGTGCCACGGGACTAGCGGGCAATGAGCAGTTCTTC. Residues: CATGLAGNEQFF.

This clone was seen a few times. The chain uses TRBV6-5 and TRBJ1-1; D unclear. Trimming pared 0 bases from V and 1 base from J, leaving 9 bases between. This CDR3 is built from 15 residues. Germline V lookup: CDR1 MNHEY, CDR2 SVGAGI. The DNA for the CDR3 is TGTGCCAGCAGTTACTCGAGCGGATCGAACACTGAAGCTTTCTTT. This codes for CASSYSSGSNTEAFF.